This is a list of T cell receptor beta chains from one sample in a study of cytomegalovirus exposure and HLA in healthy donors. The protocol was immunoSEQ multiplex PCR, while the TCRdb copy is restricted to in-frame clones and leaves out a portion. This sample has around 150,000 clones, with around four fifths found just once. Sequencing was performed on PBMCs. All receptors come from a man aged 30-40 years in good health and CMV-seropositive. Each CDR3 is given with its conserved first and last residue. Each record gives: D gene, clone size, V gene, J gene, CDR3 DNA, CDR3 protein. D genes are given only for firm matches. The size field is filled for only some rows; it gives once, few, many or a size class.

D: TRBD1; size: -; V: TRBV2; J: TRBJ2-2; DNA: TGTGCCAGCCAGGGACAGGGGCCCACCGGGGAGCTGTTTTTT; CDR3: CASQGQGPTGELFF
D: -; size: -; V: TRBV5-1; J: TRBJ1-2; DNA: TGCGCCAGCAGCTTAGGACAGACCTATGGCTACACCTTC; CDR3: CASSLGQTYGYTF
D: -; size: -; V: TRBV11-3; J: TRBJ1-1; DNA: TGTGCCAGCGCGTCAGGGGATAACACTGAAGCTTTCTTT; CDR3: CASASGDNTEAFF
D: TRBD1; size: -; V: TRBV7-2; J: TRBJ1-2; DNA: TGTGCCAGCAGTTACGACAGGGATCCCACCTTC; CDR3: CASSYDRDPTF
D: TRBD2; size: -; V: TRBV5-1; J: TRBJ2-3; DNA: TGCGCCAGCAGCTTGGGGACTAGTGGGACAGATACGCAGTATTTT; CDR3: CASSLGTSGTDTQYF
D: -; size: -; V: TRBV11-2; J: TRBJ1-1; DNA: TGTGCCAGCAGGCCCACAGGCCACACTGAAGCTTTCTTT; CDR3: CASRPTGHTEAFF
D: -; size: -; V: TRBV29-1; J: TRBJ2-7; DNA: TGCAGCGTTAAAAACTGGGGGCAGGGCTACGAGCAGTACTTC; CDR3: CSVKNWGQGYEQYF
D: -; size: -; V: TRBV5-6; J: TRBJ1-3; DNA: TGTGCCAGCAGCTTGGAGGACAGACGTACTGGAAACACCATATATTTT; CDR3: CASSLEDRRTGNTIYF
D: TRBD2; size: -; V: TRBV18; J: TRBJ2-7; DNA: TGTGCCAGCTCGTTAGCGGGGGGGTACGAGCAGTACTTC; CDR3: CASSLAGGYEQYF
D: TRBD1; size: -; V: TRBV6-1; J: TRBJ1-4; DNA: TGTGCCAGCAGGGAAACAGGGGTAACTAATGAAAAACTGTTTTTT; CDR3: CASRETGVTNEKLFF
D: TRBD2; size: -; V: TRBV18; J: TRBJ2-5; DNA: TGTGCCAGCTCACCGCTAGCGGTACAAGAGACCCAGTACTTC; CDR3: CASSPLAVQETQYF
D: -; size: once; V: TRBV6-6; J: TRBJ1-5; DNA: TGTGCCAGCAGACTGGACAGATTTAGCAATCAGCCCCAGCATTTT; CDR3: CASRLDRFSNQPQHF
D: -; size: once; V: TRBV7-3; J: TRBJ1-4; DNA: TGTGCCAGCAGCTCCCAGGGCCTGGAAGGTGAAAAACTGTTTTTT; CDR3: CASSSQGLEGEKLFF
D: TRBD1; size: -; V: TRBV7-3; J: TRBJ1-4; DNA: TGTGCCAGCAGAGGACAGGGGGCGCGGAATGAAAAACTGTTTTTT; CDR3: CASRGQGARNEKLFF
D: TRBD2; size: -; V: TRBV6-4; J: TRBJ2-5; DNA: TGTGCCAGCAGTCGCGGGGGAGGAGAGACCCAGTACTTC; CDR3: CASSRGGGETQYF
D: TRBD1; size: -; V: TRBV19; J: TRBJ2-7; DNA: TGTGCCAGTAGTAGGACAGGGGATAACGAGCAGTACTTC; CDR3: CASSRTGDNEQYF
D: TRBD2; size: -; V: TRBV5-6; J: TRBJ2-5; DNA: TGTGCCAGCAGCACCCTAAGAGCGGGGGCTGGATGGGAGACCCAGTACTTC; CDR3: CASSTLRAGAGWETQYF
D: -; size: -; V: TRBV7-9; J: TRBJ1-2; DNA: TGTGCCAGCAGCTTAGATCTAAATGGCTACACCTTC; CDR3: CASSLDLNGYTF
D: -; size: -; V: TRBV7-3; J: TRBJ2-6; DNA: TGTGCCAGCAGCCACGGACAGCTTTCCTCTGGGGCCAACGTCCTGACTTTC; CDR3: CASSHGQLSSGANVLTF
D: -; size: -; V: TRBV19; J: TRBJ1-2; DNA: TGTGCCAGTAGTATGCCGCGGGGACCGGCCACCTATGGCTACACCTTC; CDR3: CASSMPRGPATYGYTF
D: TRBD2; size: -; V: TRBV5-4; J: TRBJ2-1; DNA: TGTGCCAGCAGCCAGTTAGCGACTAGCGGTAACAATGAGCAGTTCTTC; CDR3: CASSQLATSGNNEQFF
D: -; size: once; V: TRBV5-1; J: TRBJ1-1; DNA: TGCGCCAGCAGGATGGACACCAAGAACACTGAAGCTTTCTTT; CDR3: CASRMDTKNTEAFF
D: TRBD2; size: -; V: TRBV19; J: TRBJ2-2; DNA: TGTGCCAGTAGTACCAGACTAGCGGGGGATACCGGGGAGCTGTTTTTT; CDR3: CASSTRLAGDTGELFF
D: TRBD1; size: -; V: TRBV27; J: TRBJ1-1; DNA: TGTGCCAGCGTGGGACAGCTGAACACTGAAGCTTTCTTT; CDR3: CASVGQLNTEAFF
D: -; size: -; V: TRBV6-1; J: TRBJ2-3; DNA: TGTGCCAGCAGTGGACTAGGCACAGATACGCAGTATTTT; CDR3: CASSGLGTDTQYF
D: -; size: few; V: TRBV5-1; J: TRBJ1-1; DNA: TGCGCCAGCAGCTTCGGTGTCCTGAACACTGAAGCTTTCTTT; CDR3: CASSFGVLNTEAFF
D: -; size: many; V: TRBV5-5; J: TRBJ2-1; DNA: TGTGCCAGCAGCCCCACTATAGGCAATGAGCAGTTCTTC; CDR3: CASSPTIGNEQFF
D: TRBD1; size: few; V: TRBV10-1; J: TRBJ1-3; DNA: TGCGCCAGCAGCCGGGACAGGGGAAACACCATATATTTT; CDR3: CASSRDRGNTIYF
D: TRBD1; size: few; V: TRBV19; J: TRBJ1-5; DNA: TGTGCCAGTAGTATCGACAGGGCTGAGGCCCAGCATTTT; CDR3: CASSIDRAEAQHF
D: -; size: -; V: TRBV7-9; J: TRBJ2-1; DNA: TGTGCCAGCAGCTTCGGGGCGGCCGGGACAGAGCAGTTCTTC; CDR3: CASSFGAAGTEQFF
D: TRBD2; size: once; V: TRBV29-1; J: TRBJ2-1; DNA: TGCAGCGTAGCGGGACTAGCGGTTAACTACAATGAGCAGTTCTTC; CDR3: CSVAGLAVNYNEQFF
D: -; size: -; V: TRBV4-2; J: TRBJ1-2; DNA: TGTGCCAGCAGCCAAGGGGGGGGCGGCTATGGCTACACCTTC; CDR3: CASSQGGGGYGYTF
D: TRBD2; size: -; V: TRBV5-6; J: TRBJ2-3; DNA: TGTGCCAGCAGCTTGAGAACTAGCGGAACTAGCACAGATACGCAGTATTTT; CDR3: CASSLRTSGTSTDTQYF
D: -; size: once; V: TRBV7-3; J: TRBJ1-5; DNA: TGTGCCAGCAGCCAAGAGAACAGGGCTCTACGCAATCAGCCCCAGCATTTT; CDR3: CASSQENRALRNQPQHF
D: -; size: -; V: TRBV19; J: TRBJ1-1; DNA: TGTGCCAGTAGCCGTCTTCGACAAGCAGAGGGGGGGCTCGAAGCTTTCTTT; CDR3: CASSRLRQAEGGLEAFF
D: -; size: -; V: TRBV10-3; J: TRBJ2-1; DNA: TGTGCCATCTCTTCGGGATTCGACTACAATGAGCAGTTCTTC; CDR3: CAISSGFDYNEQFF
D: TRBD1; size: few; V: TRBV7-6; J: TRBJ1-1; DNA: TGTGCCAGCAGCTCAGGACAGGGTCTGGACACTGAAGCTTTCTTT; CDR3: CASSSGQGLDTEAFF
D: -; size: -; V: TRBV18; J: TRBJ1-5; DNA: TGTGCCAGCTCAGTCCAGTGGGCCGACAATCAGCCCCAGCATTTT; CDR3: CASSVQWADNQPQHF
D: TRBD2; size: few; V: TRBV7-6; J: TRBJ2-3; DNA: TGTGCCAGCGGGCGGGGGGCCAACACAGATACGCAGTATTTT; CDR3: CASGRGANTDTQYF